This entry lists 21 T cell receptor beta chains sequenced from one sample in a study of cytomegalovirus exposure and HLA in healthy donors. Use of 60 Vbeta and 13 Jbeta primers characterized the PCR. The method was immunoSEQ multiplex PCR; TCRdb's version includes in-frame clones alone and lacks a portion of them. The sample table sets out over 65,000 clones. Input material: PBMCs. The receptors were gathered from a woman aged 25 to 39 in good health and CMV-seronegative.

The rearrangement uses TRBV7-2 and TRBJ2-2, with D perhaps matching TRBD1 (6 bases). Germline lookup yields CDR1 SGHTA and CDR2 FQGNSA. V dropped 5 bases and J dropped 5 bases, with 9 bases sitting between them. The CDR3 runs 13 residues. CDR3 loop: CASSQGFTGELFF. In nucleotides, the CDR3 is TGTGCCAGCAGCCAGGGGTTTACCGGGGAGCTGTTTTTT.

CDR3: CASSSRTDPYGYTF. For the CDR3, the DNA is TGCGCCAGCAGCTCCCGGACAGATCCCTATGGCTACACCTTC. The rearrangement uses TRBV4-1 and TRBJ1-2; tentative D call: TRBD1 (6 bases). The CDR3 covers 14 residues. V was pared by 5 bases and J by 4 bases, with 14 bases between. In germline, CDR1 is MGHRA, CDR2 YSYEKL.

The chain joins TRBV6-6 to TRBJ2-5; no definite D call. CDR3 size: 11 residues. With 2 bases removed from V and 4 bases from J, the gap between germline ends came to 2 bases. Germline values: CDR1 MNHNY, CDR2 SVGAGI (reference sequence). CDR3 loop: CASSYRETQYF. The CDR3 DNA reads as TGTGCCAGCAGTTACCGAGAGACCCAGTACTTC.

The chain recombines TRBV11-2 with TRBJ2-2; TRBD2 is a possible D gene (5 bases). The CDR3 contains 14 residues. From germline, CDR1 is SGHAT and CDR2 FQNNGV. With 3 bases removed from V and 4 bases from J, the gap between germline ends came to 9 bases. CDR3 protein: CASSFLAGTGELFF. The CDR3 DNA sequence: TGTGCCAGCAGCTTCCTCGCGGGCACCGGGGAGCTGTTTTTT.

The CDR3 bases are TGTGCCAGCAGCGATGTCAGGGAGGGGGAGACCCAGTACTTC. Protein: CASSDVREGETQYF. V and J are TRBV5-4 and TRBJ2-5; 7 bases align to TRBD2. This CDR3 has 14 amino acids. Trimming at V came to 4 bases and at J to 5 bases, leaving 8 bases not matched to a gene. Germline V gene lookup returns CDR1 SGHNT and CDR2 YYREEE (reference sequence).

The rearrangement uses TRBV30 and TRBJ2-2, with D possibly matching TRBD2 (6 bases). The germline CDR1 and CDR2 sequences are GTSNPN and SVGIG (reference sequence). Trimming stripped 0 bases from V and 6 bases from J, with 8 bases between. There are 13 residues in the CDR3. The CDR3 DNA sequence: TGTGCCTGGAGTGTAACGGGGGCCGGGGAGCTGTTTTTT. Encoded protein: CAWSVTGAGELFF.

This sequence joins TRBV19 and TRBJ1-4; possible D gene TRBD1, 5 bases. CDR3 length equals 10 residues. Germline V gives CDR1 LNHDA, CDR2 SQIVND (reference sequence). Trimming cost V 8 bases and J 8 bases, with 6 bases left between them. The CDR3: CASSGEKLFF. In DNA, the CDR3 is TGTGCCAGTTCAGGGGAAAAACTGTTTTTT.

The CDR3 nucleotides are TGTGCCAGCTCTCTGGGGGCCAGAGTCGAAGCTTTCTTT. This encodes CASSLGARVEAFF. The gene calls are TRBV18 and TRBJ1-1; D perhaps matches TRBD1 (6 bases). The V end was cut by 6 bases, the J end by 8 bases, with 16 bases between. The V gene's germline CDR1 is KGHSH and CDR2 LQKENI. CDR3 length: 13 residues.

The gene calls are TRBV5-1 and TRBJ2-2; the D is unclear. Trimming removed 1 base at V and 4 bases at J, with 11 bases between. CDR1 SGHRS and CDR2 YFSETQ come from the germline V gene. CDR3 length equals 15 residues. CDR3 coding DNA: TGCGCCAGCAGCTTGTCTGCGGCTGTCACCGGGGAGCTGTTTTTT. This translates into CASSLSAAVTGELFF.

V usage is TRBV5-1 and J usage is TRBJ2-2; D is perhaps TRBD1 (6 bases). Trimming shortened V by 1 base and J by 7 bases, and 8 bases separated the two germline ends. Germline assignment: CDR1 SGHRS and CDR2 YFSETQ. The CDR3 has 13 residues. The CDR3 region is CASSLSGVGELFF. The CDR3 DNA reads TGCGCCAGCAGCTTGTCAGGGGTCGGGGAGCTGTTTTTT.

V usage is TRBV30 and J usage is TRBJ1-6; tentative D call: TRBD1 (5 bases). The CDR3 totals 14 residues. Germline V gene data show CDR1 as GTSNPN and CDR2 as SVGIG (reference sequence). Trimming left V 8 bases short and J 7 bases short, with 18 bases between. The CDR3 is CAATGRARNSPLHF. Here the CDR3 DNA reads TGTGCCGCCACCGGCAGGGCGAGGAATTCACCCCTCCACTTT.

This chain connects TRBV11-2 to TRBJ2-5, with 9 positions matching TRBD1. The ends lost 5 bases at V and 1 base at J; junction bases unmatched: 11. The CDR3 covers 17 residues. Germline loops: CDR1 SGHAT, CDR2 FQNNGV. The CDR3 DNA reads TGTGCCAGCAGCCCCGGGACAGGGCCTCCACTCCAAGAGACCCAGTACTTC. Protein: CASSPGTGPPLQETQYF.

The rearrangement links TRBV6-5 to TRBJ2-7; the D gene is possibly TRBD1 (5 bases). The CDR3 extends over 11 amino acids. The V end was cut by 6 bases, the J end by 7 bases, with 10 bases between. CDR1 and CDR2 (germline): MNHEY, SVGAGI. The CDR3 DNA is TGTGCCAGCAGCCAAGCAGGGGAGCAGTACTTC. Encoded protein: CASSQAGEQYF.

This chain joins TRBV14 and TRBJ2-7; D not certain. This CDR3 spans 12 amino acids. Trimming removed 4 bases from V and 2 bases from J, with 6 bases in between. The germline CDR1 and CDR2 sequences are SGHDN and FVKESK. The CDR3 sequence is CASSLDTYEQYF. DNA of the CDR3: TGTGCCAGCAGCCTAGACACCTACGAGCAGTACTTC. Variable domain in full (rest from reference TRBV14 and TRBJ2-7): EAGVTQFPSHSVIEKGQTVTLRCDPISGHDNLYWYRRVMGKEIKFLLHFVKESKQDESGMPNNRFLAERTGGTYSTLKVQPAELEDSGVYFCASSLDTYEQYFGPGTRLTVT.

The chain joins TRBV5-1 to TRBJ1-1, with D unclear. V lost 0 bases and J lost 5, with 11 bases in between. Germline assignment: CDR1 SGHRS and CDR2 YFSETQ. This CDR3 has 14 residues. CDR3: CASSLGGSGTEAFF. The CDR3 DNA follows: TGCGCCAGCAGCTTGGGCGGCAGCGGGACTGAAGCTTTCTTT.

This chain connects TRBV15 to TRBJ2-7; 12 nucleotides align to TRBD2. The length of the CDR3 is 16 residues. Germline CDR1 LNHNV, CDR2 YYDKDF (reference sequence). V shed 1 base, J shed 3 bases, and the junction held 4 bases outside the gene matches. The CDR3 here is CATSRGLAGGDYEQYF. In DNA, the CDR3 is TGTGCCACCAGCAGAGGCCTAGCGGGAGGGGACTACGAGCAGTACTTC.

About this clone itself: The junction departs from the called germline gene at one end, perhaps through a read error. The V gene is TRBV4-2, the J gene TRBJ2-5; 11 bases map to TRBD2. The CDR3 has 15 residues. Germline V gives CDR1 LGHNA, CDR2 YNFKEQ. The CDR3 DNA is TGTGCCAGCAGCCAACTAGCGGGAGGTATAGAGAACCAGTACTTC. Its protein product is CASSQLAGGIENQYF.

The chain joins TRBV2 to TRBJ2-1, with 7 bases that match TRBD2. V dropped 6 bases and J dropped 4; count of bases not matched to a gene: 6. Germline V CDR1 and CDR2: SNHLY, FYNNEI. CDR3 length: 14 residues. CDR3 region: CASSQLATYNEQFF. In nucleotides, the CDR3 is TGTGCCAGCAGCCAACTAGCGACTTACAATGAGCAGTTCTTC. The full variable domain, its missing parts supplied by reference TRBV2 and TRBJ2-1, is EPEVTQTPSHQVTQMGQEVILRCVPISNHLYFYWYRQILGQKVEFLVSFYNNEISEKSEIFDDQFSVERPDGSNFTLKIRSTKLEDSAMYFCASSQLATYNEQFFGPGTRLTVL.

The chain joins TRBV4-1 to TRBJ2-5; D unclear. The germline V gene encodes CDR1 MGHRA and CDR2 YSYEKL. Trimming took off 1 base at V and 5 bases at J, with 14 bases between the two ends. The CDR3 sequence is 15 residues long. The CDR3 spells CASSQVILPTETQYF. CDR3 bases: TGCGCCAGCAGCCAAGTGATACTTCCCACGGAGACCCAGTACTTC.

V usage is TRBV5-1 and J usage is TRBJ1-1; 9 nucleotides line up with TRBD1. Germline CDR1 reads SGHRS; CDR2 reads YFSETQ. V lost 4 bases and J lost 1; bases outside the gene matches: 11. This CDR3 has 17 amino acids. The CDR3: CASSPSNSQGANTEAFF. DNA of the CDR3: TGCGCCAGCAGCCCGTCAAATTCACAGGGGGCGAACACTGAAGCTTTCTTT.

This chain joins TRBV5-5 and TRBJ2-7; 7 bases align to TRBD2. Germline V gene lookup returns CDR1 SGHKS and CDR2 YYEKEE (reference sequence). J gave up 2 bases and V 1 base, and 6 bases lay outside the gene matches. The CDR3 is made up of 15 amino acids. Here the CDR3 reads CASSLPAGVAYEQYF. In DNA, the CDR3 is TGTGCCAGCAGCTTGCCCGCGGGAGTCGCCTACGAGCAGTACTTC.